Each of the 31 T cell receptor beta chains below was sequenced from the same sample in a study of blood T cell repertoires in COVID-19. Repertoires were generated with immunoSEQ multiplex PCR, while TCRdb's copy carries only in-frame clones and drops some. The table shows roughly 300,000 clones, with 80% to 90% occurring only once. The sample consisted of PBMCs or T cells enriched from blood (not recorded which). Every receptor here comes from a woman aged 25 to 39 who had recovered from COVID-19.

V gene TRBV5-1 combines with J gene TRBJ1-3; 10 nucleotides agree with TRBD1. The CDR3 has 19 residues. CDR1 and CDR2 from the germline V gene are SGHRS and YFSETQ. V was pared by 0 bases and J by 0 bases, with 9 bases of the junction left unmatched. CDR3 loop: CASSLGARGQGFSGNTIYF. DNA of the CDR3: TGCGCCAGCAGCTTGGGGGCTCGGGGACAGGGGTTCTCTGGAAACACCATATATTTT.

In its sample, this clone was seen once. The chain uses TRBV30 and TRBJ1-2, with D perhaps matching TRBD1 (6 bases). Germline CDR1 is GTSNPN and CDR2 is SVGIG (reference sequence). The CDR3 has 12 residues. Deletions cut 4 bases from V and 5 bases from J, with 11 bases between. CDR3 loop: CAWIAGAYGYTF. The CDR3 region has the DNA TGTGCCTGGATAGCGGGGGCTTATGGCTACACCTTC.

In DNA form, the CDR3 reads TGTGCCAGCACCCCCGGAGGGGTCGGGGAGCTGTTTTTT. It is translated as CASTPGGVGELFF. This chain connects TRBV11-2 to TRBJ2-2; D possibly corresponds to TRBD2 (6 bases). With 7 bases removed from V and 7 bases from J, the gap between germline ends came to 13 bases. The CDR3 consists of 13 residues. Germline V gives CDR1 SGHAT, CDR2 FQNNGV.

The chain couples TRBV19 to TRBJ1-2; D ambiguous. This CDR3 spans 15 amino acids. Germline loops: CDR1 LNHDA, CDR2 SQIVND (reference sequence). V lost 5 bases, J lost 4 bases, and 17 bases lay in between. The CDR3 nucleotides are TGTGCCAGTAGTCTCATCGGTGGAACGGGCTATGGCTACACCTTC. Its translation: CASSLIGGTGYGYTF. Full variable domain (remainder filled in from reference TRBV19 and TRBJ1-2): DGGITQSPKYLFRKEGQNVTLSCEQNLNHDAMYWYRQDPGQGLRLIYYSQIVNDFQKGDIAEGYSVSREKKESFPLTVTSAQKNPTAFYLCASSLIGGTGYGYTFGSGTRLTVV.

This sequence joins TRBV9 and TRBJ1-3; D is unresolved. This CDR3 has 15 residues. V shed 0 bases and J shed 7 bases, with 14 bases lying between them. The germline CDR1 and CDR2 sequences are SGDLS and YYNGEE. The CDR3 DNA follows: TGTGCCAGCAGCGTAGACGGGAACCCGGGGAACACCATATATTTT. Translating gives CASSVDGNPGNTIYF.

The V and J genes are TRBV5-4 and TRBJ1-1; 9 bases are a match to TRBD1. The CDR3 extends over 15 amino acids. Germline V CDR1 and CDR2: SGHNT, YYREEE (reference sequence). V lost 4 bases and J lost 1; bases outside the gene matches: 5. DNA for the CDR3: TGTGCCAGCAGCGGCTGGGACAGGGAGAACACTGAAGCTTTCTTT. This gives the protein CASSGWDRENTEAFF.

The table lists this clone with a count of one. This sequence joins TRBV19 and TRBJ1-1; 8 bases line up with TRBD1. The CDR3 runs 16 residues. The V and J ends lost 6 bases and 6 bases, in that order; junction bases with no gene match: 15. Germline-derived CDR1 and CDR2 are LNHDA and SQIVND (reference sequence). CDR3 DNA sequence: TGTGCCAGTAGGGGGAACAGGGGGGAGTCTAAACCTGAAGCTTTCTTT. It codes for CASRGNRGESKPEAFF.

As regards this clone: Within the sample, other DNA sequences also encode this same CDR3. The DNA for the CDR3 is TGCGCCAGCAGCTTGAATTTCCTCTCTGGAAACACCATATATTTT. Protein sequence: CASSLNFLSGNTIYF. The J gene is TRBJ1-3, the V gene TRBV5-1; the D is unclear. Trimming shortened V by 1 base and J by 0 bases, and 8 bases separated the two germline ends. There are 15 residues in the CDR3. Germline V CDR1 and CDR2: SGHRS, YFSETQ.

The chain carries TRBV29-1 and TRBJ2-7; TRBD1 matches 7 bases. J gave up 7 bases and V 7 bases, and 13 bases lay outside the gene matches. The CDR3 runs 13 residues. Germline V gives CDR1 SQVTM, CDR2 ANQGSEA. CDR3 residues: CSALPSTTGEQYF. The CDR3 nucleotides are TGCAGCGCCCTACCCTCGACGACAGGGGAGCAGTACTTC.

The V and J genes are TRBV10-3 and TRBJ2-2, with 9 nucleotides matching TRBD2. The CDR3 is 16 amino acids. V was clipped by 8 bases and J by 1 base; unmatched bases: 8. Germline V gene sequence: CDR1 ENHRY, CDR2 SYGVKD. This CDR3 is CAISGPAGGNTGELFF. CDR3 in DNA: TGTGCCATCTCCGGCCCAGCGGGGGGGAACACCGGGGAGCTGTTTTTT.

V gene TRBV27 combines with J gene TRBJ2-1, with TRBD2 identical over 8 bases. The trim removed 3 bases at V and 6 bases at J, leaving 4 bases unmatched. Germline V lookup: CDR1 MNHEY, CDR2 SMNVEV (reference sequence). The CDR3 is 14 amino acids. The CDR3 region is CASSFRGGSNEQFF. The CDR3 nucleotides are TGTGCCAGCAGTTTCCGCGGGGGGTCCAATGAGCAGTTCTTC.

The chain recombines TRBV6-5 with TRBJ2-3, with 8 bases lining up with TRBD2. The CDR3 is 14 amino acids. Losses at the gene ends were 3 bases for V and 6 bases for J; bases not matched to a gene: 5. CDR1 MNHEY and CDR2 SVGAGI come from the germline V gene. The CDR3 sequence: CASSYRGGPDTQYF. The CDR3 DNA reads TGTGCCAGCAGTTATCGGGGGGGCCCTGATACGCAGTATTTT.

The J gene is TRBJ2-3, the V gene TRBV5-6, with 11 bases lining up with TRBD2. CDR1 and CDR2 (germline): SGHDT, YYEEEE. J was trimmed by 4 bases and V by 3 bases; bases with no gene match: 13. This CDR3 region has 18 residues. The CDR3 DNA follows: TGTGCCAGCAGCTCCCTCGGACTTAGCGGGGGGGCATCAGATACGCAGTATTTT. It encodes CASSSLGLSGGASDTQYF.

This clone has just one count. The gene calls are TRBV7-2 and TRBJ2-1; TRBD1 matches at 9 bases. CDR1 and CDR2 (germline): SGHTA, FQGNSA. The CDR3 has 15 amino acids. With 5 bases clipped from V and 4 bases from J, the junction kept 6 bases outside the gene matches. The CDR3 protein is CASSVGTGPYNEQFF. The CDR3 DNA reads as TGTGCCAGCAGCGTCGGGACAGGGCCGTACAATGAGCAGTTCTTC. The whole variable domain, remainder taken from reference TRBV7-2 and TRBJ2-1, is GAGVSQSPSNKVTEKGKDVELRCDPISGHTALYWYRQSLGQGLEFLIYFQGNSAPDKSGLPSDRFSAERTGGSVSTLTIQRTQQEDSAVYLCASSVGTGPYNEQFFGPGTRLTVL.

This clone was observed a single time. This CDR3 is CASTNDRGNSNQPQHF. The CDR3 DNA sequence: TGTGCCAGCACCAATGACAGGGGGAATAGCAATCAGCCCCAGCATTTT. The chain uses TRBV7-8 and TRBJ1-5; 9 bases are a match to TRBD1. The CDR3 sequence is 16 residues long. The V gene's germline CDR1 is SGHVS and CDR2 FQNEAQ. The V segment lost 7 bases and the J segment 0 bases; nucleotides outside the gene matches: 7.

The rearrangement joins TRBV7-2 to TRBJ1-2; TRBD1 aligns across 7 bases. Trimming cost V 5 bases and J 5 bases; bases outside gene matches: 8. This CDR3 is built from 14 residues. Germline V gives CDR1 SGHTA, CDR2 FQGNSA. The CDR3 nucleotides are TGTGCCAGCAGCCTATCACCAGGGGGATATGGCTACACCTTC. It encodes CASSLSPGGYGYTF.

The chain recombines TRBV10-3 with TRBJ1-5, with 9 bases identical to TRBD1. Per germline, CDR1 ENHRY and CDR2 SYGVKD. Unmatched junction bases numbered 5, after V lost 2 bases and J lost 3 bases. CDR3 length: 16 amino acids. CDR3 residues: CAISEKGQGANQPQHF. CDR3 in DNA: TGTGCCATCAGTGAGAAGGGACAGGGTGCCAATCAGCCCCAGCATTTT.

The chain uses TRBV15 and TRBJ2-5; 8 nucleotides align to TRBD2. Germline assignment: CDR1 LNHNV and CDR2 YYDKDF (reference sequence). Losses at the gene ends were 0 bases for V and 5 bases for J; bases not matched to a gene: 11. There are 17 residues in the CDR3. CDR3 in amino acids: CATSRDARGGRRETQYF. The CDR3 region has the DNA TGTGCCACCAGCAGAGATGCCCGGGGGGGCCGCCGGGAGACCCAGTACTTC.

In nucleotides, the CDR3 is TGTGCCAGTAGTATCTATAACTATGGCTACACCTTC. Encoded protein: CASSIYNYGYTF. This chain connects TRBV19 to TRBJ1-2, with D hard to call. Looked up from germline, CDR1 is LNHDA and CDR2 is SQIVND (reference sequence). CDR3 length: 12 amino acids. Trimming took off 3 bases at V and 1 base at J, with 3 bases between the two ends.

This sequence joins TRBV29-1 and TRBJ1-2; 10 bases match TRBD1. Germline values: CDR1 SQVTM, CDR2 ANQGSEA. Unmatched junction bases numbered 8, after V lost 5 bases and J lost 2 bases. The CDR3 has 15 amino acids. In nucleotides, the CDR3 is TGCAGCGTTCTATCCCCGGGACAGGGGAACTATGGCTACACCTTC. This translates into CSVLSPGQGNYGYTF.

The J gene is TRBJ1-1, the V gene TRBV24-1; no definite D call. Trimming took off 7 bases at V and 1 base at J, with 12 bases between the two ends. CDR3 length: 14 amino acids. Germline CDR1 is KGHDR and CDR2 is SFDVKD. CDR3 loop: CATSLGLRNTEAFF. The CDR3, as DNA: TGTGCCACCAGCCTCGGACTGAGGAACACTGAAGCTTTCTTT.

The V and J genes are TRBV6-5 and TRBJ1-2; a weak D match, TRBD1 (5 bases). The length of the CDR3 is 13 residues. Germline CDR1 and CDR2: MNHEY and SVGAGI. Trimming cost V 6 bases and J 6 bases, with 14 bases left between them. The CDR3 spells CASRWGGGDGYTF. In nucleotides, the CDR3 is TGTGCCAGCAGATGGGGCGGAGGGGATGGCTACACCTTC.

This clone has a single count. The chain recombines TRBV7-9 with TRBJ1-1, with 11 bases lining up with TRBD1. Germline CDR1 SEHNR, CDR2 FQNEAQ (reference sequence). The CDR3 is 15 residues long. V lost 5 bases to trimming and J lost 5 bases; unmatched junction nucleotides: 7. CDR3 DNA: TGTGCCAGCAGCCTTTGGACAGGGGGCGGAACTGAAGCTTTCTTT. Translating gives CASSLWTGGGTEAFF.

The V and J genes are TRBV7-9 and TRBJ1-4; 10 bases match TRBD1. CDR3 length equals 16 residues. The V and J ends lost 4 bases and 3 bases, in that order; junction bases with no gene match: 5. Germline V lookup: CDR1 SEHNR, CDR2 FQNEAQ (reference sequence). CDR3 nucleotides: TGTGCCAGCAGCTCCAGACAGGGGGCGTCTAATGAAAAACTGTTTTTT. Protein product: CASSSRQGASNEKLFF.

The V call is TRBV13, the J call TRBJ1-4; the D is unclear. In germline, CDR1 is PRHDT, CDR2 FYEKMQ (reference sequence). The V gene lost 1 base and the J gene lost 4 bases, with 13 bases spanning the gap. This CDR3 spans 16 amino acids. The CDR3 DNA is TGTGCCAGCAGCTTAGTGTCGAACAGTCTTAATGAAAAACTGTTTTTT. Translated, it gives CASSLVSNSLNEKLFF.

V usage is TRBV6-5 and J usage is TRBJ2-5, with D perhaps matching TRBD2 (7 bases). Germline V lookup: CDR1 MNHEY, CDR2 SVGAGI. This CDR3 spans 15 amino acids. Trimming shortened V by 5 bases and J by 5 bases, and 18 bases separated the two germline ends. The DNA of the CDR3 is TGTGCCAGCAGTACCCCCCGGGGGGCTCGGGAGACCCAGTACTTC. It is translated as CASSTPRGARETQYF.

The chain joins TRBV7-9 to TRBJ1-5; 10 bases are a match to TRBD1. CDR3 length equals 18 residues. The V gene end was trimmed by 5 bases and the J gene end by 9 bases; junction bases not matched to a gene: 19. Germline V CDR1 and CDR2: SEHNR, FQNEAQ (reference sequence). Here the CDR3 reads CASSASDRGPESYRPQHF. The CDR3 nucleotides are TGTGCCAGCAGCGCATCAGACAGGGGGCCCGAGTCGTATCGGCCCCAGCATTTT. Variable domain in full (rest from reference TRBV7-9 and TRBJ1-5): DTGVSQNPRHKITKRGQNVTFRCDPISEHNRLYWYRQTLGQGPEFLTYFQNEAQLEKSRLLSDRFSAERPKGSFSTLEIQRTEQGDSAMYLCASSASDRGPESYRPQHFGDGTRLSIL.

The gene calls are TRBV3-1 (or the pseudogene TRBV3-2) and TRBJ2-7, with 12 bases lining up with TRBD2. The CDR3 is 16 amino acids. Unmatched junction bases numbered 6, after V lost 4 bases and J lost 2 bases. CDR1 is LGHDT, CDR2 YNNKEL, per germline (reference sequence). As DNA, the CDR3 is TGTGCCAGCAGCCCCCGCCTAGCGGGGGGGCCCTACGAGCAGTACTTC. Translated: CASSPRLAGGPYEQYF.

The chain links TRBV15 to TRBJ2-3; 7 bases line up with TRBD2. J was trimmed by 0 bases and V by 0 bases; bases with no gene match: 9. Germline-derived CDR1 and CDR2 are LNHNV and YYDKDF (reference sequence). CDR3 length: 18 amino acids. DNA for the CDR3: TGTGCCACCAGCAGAGATCGCGGGGGACCACTTAGCACAGATACGCAGTATTTT. Translating it yields CATSRDRGGPLSTDTQYF.

This sequence joins TRBV2 and TRBJ1-2; D gene unclear. In germline, CDR1 is SNHLY, CDR2 FYNNEI. The ends were cut back, 2 bases at V and 10 bases at J, with 11 bases in the middle. The CDR3 extends over 12 amino acids. DNA of the CDR3: TGTGCCAGCAGTGAATTGCGGGTACACTACACCTTC. As protein: CASSELRVHYTF.

The chain couples TRBV7-2 to TRBJ2-1, with D tentatively TRBD2 (5 bases). Trimming took off 5 bases at V and 5 bases at J, with 13 bases between the two ends. There are 14 residues in the CDR3. The germline CDR1 and CDR2 sequences are SGHTA and FQGNSA. This chain's CDR3 is CASSRPAGNNEQFF. The CDR3 region has the DNA TGTGCCAGCAGCCGCCCGGCCGGGAACAATGAGCAGTTCTTC.